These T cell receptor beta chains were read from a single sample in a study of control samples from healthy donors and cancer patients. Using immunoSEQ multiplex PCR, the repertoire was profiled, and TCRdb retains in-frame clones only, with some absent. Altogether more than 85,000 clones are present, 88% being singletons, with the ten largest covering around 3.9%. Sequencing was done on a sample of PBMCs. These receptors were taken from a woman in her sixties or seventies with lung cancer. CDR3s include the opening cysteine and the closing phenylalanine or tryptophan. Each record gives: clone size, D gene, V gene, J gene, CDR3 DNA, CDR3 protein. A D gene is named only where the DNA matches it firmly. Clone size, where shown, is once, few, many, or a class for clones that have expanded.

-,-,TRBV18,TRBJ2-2,TGTGCCAGCTCACCACGACAGTCGAACACCGGGGAGCTGTTTTTT,CASSPRQSNTGELFF
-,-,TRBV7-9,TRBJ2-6,TGTGCCAGCAGCTTCGGTGGGGCCAACGTCCTGACTTTC,CASSFGGANVLTF
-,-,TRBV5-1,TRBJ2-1,TGCGCCAGCAGCTTGGAGCAGCGGGCTAACAATGAGCAGTTCTTC,CASSLEQRANNEQFF
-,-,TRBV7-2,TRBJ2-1,TGTGCCAGCAGCTTTCAGGGCGAGCAGTTCTTC,CASSFQGEQFF
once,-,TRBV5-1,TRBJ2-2,TGCGCCAGCAGCTTTGGGCAGAGCACCGGGGAGCTGTTTTTT,CASSFGQSTGELFF
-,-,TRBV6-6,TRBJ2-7,TGTGCCAGCAGTTCCGGGACTTTCTACGAGCAGTACTTC,CASSSGTFYEQYF
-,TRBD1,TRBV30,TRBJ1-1,TGTGCCTGGGCTATGACAGGGTACACTGAAGCTTTCTTT,CAWAMTGYTEAFF
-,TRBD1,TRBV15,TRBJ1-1,TGTGCCACCAGTAGAGAAAAGGGGGCAGGGGTGAACACTGAAGCTTTCTTT,CATSREKGAGVNTEAFF
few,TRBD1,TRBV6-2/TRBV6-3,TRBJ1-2,TGTGCCAGCAGTTCCTTGACAGGGGGCATCTATGGCTACACCTTC,CASSSLTGGIYGYTF
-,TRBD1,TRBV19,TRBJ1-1,TGTGCCAGTAGCCCTCTCGGGAGGCCAGGGGGGCCGAACACTGAAGCTTTCTTT,CASSPLGRPGGPNTEAFF
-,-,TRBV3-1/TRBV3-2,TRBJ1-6,TGTGCCAGCAGAGAAAGGTCCAGGGATAATTCACCCCTCCACTTT,CASRERSRDNSPLHF
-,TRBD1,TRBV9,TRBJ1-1,TGTGCCAGCAGCGTAGAGTCGGGACAGGGGATAGGTGAGGACACTGAAGCTTTCTTT,CASSVESGQGIGEDTEAFF
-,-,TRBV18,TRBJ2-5,TGTGCCAGCTCACCGGGAACAAAAGAGACCCAGTACTTC,CASSPGTKETQYF
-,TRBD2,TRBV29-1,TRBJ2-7,TGCAGCGTTGAACCCGGCGGGGGCTACGAGCAGTACTTC,CSVEPGGGYEQYF
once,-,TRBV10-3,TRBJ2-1,TGTGCCATCAGTGAGTCTGGGAGTTTTTACAATGAGCAGTTCTTC,CAISESGSFYNEQFF
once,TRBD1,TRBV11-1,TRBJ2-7,TGTGCCAGCAGCTTGTACAGGGGGTCACCCTACGAGCAGTACTTC,CASSLYRGSPYEQYF
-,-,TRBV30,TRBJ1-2,TGTGCCTGGAGAAGAAGTACTAACTATGGCTACACCTTC,CAWRRSTNYGYTF
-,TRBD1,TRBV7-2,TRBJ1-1,TGTGCCAGCAGCTTATGGACAGGGAACACTGAAGCTTTCTTT,CASSLWTGNTEAFF
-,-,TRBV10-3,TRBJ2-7,TGTGCCATCACGAACAGTCGAACCTACGAGCAGTACTTC,CAITNSRTYEQYF
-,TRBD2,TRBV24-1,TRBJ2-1,TGTGCCACCAGTAATAGCGGGGGAGTTAATGAGCAGTTCTTC,CATSNSGGVNEQFF
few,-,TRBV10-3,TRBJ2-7,TGTGCCATCAACCCTGCCAGGGACTACGAGCAGTACTTC,CAINPARDYEQYF
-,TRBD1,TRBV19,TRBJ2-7,TGTGCCAGTAGTAAAGGACAGGGGAGCTCCTACGAGCAGTACTTC,CASSKGQGSSYEQYF
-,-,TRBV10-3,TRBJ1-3,TGTGCCATCAGGCCTACAGGGAACTCTGGAAACACCATATATTTT,CAIRPTGNSGNTIYF
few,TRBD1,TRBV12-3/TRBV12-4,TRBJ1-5,TGTGCCAGCAGTTTAACAGGGGGTCAGCCCCAGCATTTT,CASSLTGGQPQHF
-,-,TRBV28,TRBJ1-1,TGTGCCAGCAGTACCCCACAGTATTCGAACACTGAAGCTTTCTTT,CASSTPQYSNTEAFF
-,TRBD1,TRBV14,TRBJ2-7,TGTGCCAGCAGCCGGAGTACAGGGGAGTTCGACGAGCAGTACTTC,CASSRSTGEFDEQYF
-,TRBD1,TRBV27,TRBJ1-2,TGTGCCAGCAGTAAGACAGGGAACTATGGCTACACCTTC,CASSKTGNYGYTF
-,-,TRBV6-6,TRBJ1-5,TGTGCCAGCAGTTACAATGGGTATCAGCCCCAGCATTTT,CASSYNGYQPQHF
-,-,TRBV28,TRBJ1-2,TGTGCCAGCAGTTTATTCGGGCAGAACTATGGCTACACCTTC,CASSLFGQNYGYTF
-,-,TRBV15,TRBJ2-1,TGTGCCACCAGAGCCCGGGGGTCCAACAATGAGCAGTTCTTC,CATRARGSNNEQFF
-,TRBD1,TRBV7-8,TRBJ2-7,TGTGCCAGCAGCAAATCAACTTCGGACAGGGGGCAGTTCGCCTACGAGCAGTACTTC,CASSKSTSDRGQFAYEQYF
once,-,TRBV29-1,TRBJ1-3,TGCAGCGTTGAACCGTGGAGCTCTGGAAACACCATATATTTT,CSVEPWSSGNTIYF
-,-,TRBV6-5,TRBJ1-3,TGTGCCAGCACCGAGGTTGGGTACGCAGGAAACACCATATATTTT,CASTEVGYAGNTIYF
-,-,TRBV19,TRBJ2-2,TGTGCCAGTAGGGATTGGACCGGGGAGCTGTTTTTT,CASRDWTGELFF
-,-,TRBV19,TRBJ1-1,TGTGCCAGCGCGACAGCGAACACTGAAGCTTTCTTT,CASATANTEAFF
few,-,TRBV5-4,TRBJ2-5,TGTGCCAGCAGCTTGAGTCAGGGGAGCCAAGAGACCCAGTACTTC,CASSLSQGSQETQYF
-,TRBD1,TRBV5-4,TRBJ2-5,TGTGCCAGCAGCCCGGGACAGGCTAAAGAGACCCAGTACTTC,CASSPGQAKETQYF
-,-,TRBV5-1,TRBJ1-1,TGCGCCAGCAGCTTGGCTGGGGAGGTAGGCACTGAAGCTTTCTTT,CASSLAGEVGTEAFF
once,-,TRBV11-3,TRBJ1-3,TGTGCCAGCAGCTTAGTCGACATCGGTGTTATGTCTGGAAACACCATATATTTT,CASSLVDIGVMSGNTIYF
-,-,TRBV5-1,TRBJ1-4,TGCGCCAGCAGCTTGGGAACGGAAACTAATGAAAAACTGTTTTTT,CASSLGTETNEKLFF
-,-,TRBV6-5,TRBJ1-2,TGTGCCAGCCGGACCCAAGAGAACTATGGCTACACCTTC,CASRTQENYGYTF
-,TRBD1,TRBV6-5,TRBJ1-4,TGTGCCAGCAGCCGTACGGGACAGGGGTATGAAAAACTGTTTTTT,CASSRTGQGYEKLFF
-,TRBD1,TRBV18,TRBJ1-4,TGTGCCAGCTCACCAAGGGGACAGCATAATGAAAAACTGTTTTTT,CASSPRGQHNEKLFF
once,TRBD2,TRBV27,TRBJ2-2,TGTGCCAGCGGTCGGGGGGGCTTTATCACCGGGGAGCTGTTTTTT,CASGRGGFITGELFF
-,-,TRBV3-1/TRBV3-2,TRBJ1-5,TGTGCCAGCAGCAAGGCCCCGGGTCAGCCCCAGCATTTT,CASSKAPGQPQHF
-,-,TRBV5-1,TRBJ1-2,TGCGCCAGCAGCTTGGTTGTTGGCTCTAACTATGGCTACACCTTC,CASSLVVGSNYGYTF
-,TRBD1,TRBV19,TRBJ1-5,TGTGCCAGTAGTACACCGGGACAGGTATTAGGGATATATAGCAATCAGCCCCAGCATTTT,CASSTPGQVLGIYSNQPQHF
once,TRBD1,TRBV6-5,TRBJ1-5,TGTGCCAGCAGTCCACAGGGGTATCAGCCCCAGCATTTT,CASSPQGYQPQHF
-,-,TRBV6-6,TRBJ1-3,TGTGCCAGCAGTTATCACACCAGAGGGGACACCATATATTTT,CASSYHTRGDTIYF
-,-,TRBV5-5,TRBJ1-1,TGTGCCAGCAGCTTGGCGGGAGGTTTGGAAGCTTTCTTT,CASSLAGGLEAFF
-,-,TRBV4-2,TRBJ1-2,TGTGCCAGCAGCCAAGACCAGGGATCTGGTGGCTACACCTTC,CASSQDQGSGGYTF
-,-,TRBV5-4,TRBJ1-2,TGTGCCAGCAGCTACGGGTGGTGGGCAGGGAGTGTGAGCTATGGCTACACCTTC,CASSYGWWAGSVSYGYTF
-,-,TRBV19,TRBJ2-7,TGTGCCAGTAGTATAAATAGGGAGACAGGAGGCGCCTACGAGCAGTACTTC,CASSINRETGGAYEQYF
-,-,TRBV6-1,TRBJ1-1,TGTGCCAGCAGTGAGAGGGGGGGGTACCTGGCAAACACTGAAGCTTTCTTT,CASSERGGYLANTEAFF
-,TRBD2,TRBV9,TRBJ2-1,TGTGCCAGCAGCACCCACAGCGGGGGGTCCTACAATGAGCAGTTCTTC,CASSTHSGGSYNEQFF
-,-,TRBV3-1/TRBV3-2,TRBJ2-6,TGTGCCAGCAGCCCGAGTCAAGGGGGGACAGAACCCTCTGGGGCCAACGTCCTGACTTTC,CASSPSQGGTEPSGANVLTF
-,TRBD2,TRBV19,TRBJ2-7,TGTGCCAGTGCGGGCGGGAGGAGGTACGAGCAGTACTTC,CASAGGRRYEQYF
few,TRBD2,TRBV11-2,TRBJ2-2,TGTGCCAGCAGCTTACTTAGCGGGGGGTCTTTCGCCGGGGAGCTGTTTTTT,CASSLLSGGSFAGELFF
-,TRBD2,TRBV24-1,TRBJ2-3,TGTGCCACCAGTGATTTGGCTAGCGGGATCACAGATACGCAGTATTTT,CATSDLASGITDTQYF